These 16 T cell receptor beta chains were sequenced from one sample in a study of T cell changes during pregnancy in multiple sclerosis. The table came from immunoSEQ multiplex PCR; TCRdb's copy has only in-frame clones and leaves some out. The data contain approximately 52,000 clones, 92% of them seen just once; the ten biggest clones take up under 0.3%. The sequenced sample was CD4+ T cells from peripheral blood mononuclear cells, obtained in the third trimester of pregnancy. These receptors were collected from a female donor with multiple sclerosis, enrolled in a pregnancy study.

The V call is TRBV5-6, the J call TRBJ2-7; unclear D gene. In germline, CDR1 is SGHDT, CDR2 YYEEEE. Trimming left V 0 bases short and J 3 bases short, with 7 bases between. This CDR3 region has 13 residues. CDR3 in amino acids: CASSLGLLYEQYF. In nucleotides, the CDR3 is TGTGCCAGCAGCTTGGGACTTCTCTACGAGCAGTACTTC.

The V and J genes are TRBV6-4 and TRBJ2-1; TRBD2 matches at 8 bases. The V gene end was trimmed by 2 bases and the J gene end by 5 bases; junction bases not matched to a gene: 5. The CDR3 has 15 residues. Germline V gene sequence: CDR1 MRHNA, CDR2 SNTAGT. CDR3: CASSDEAGANNEQFF. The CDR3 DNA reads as TGTGCCAGCAGTGACGAAGCGGGGGCCAACAATGAGCAGTTCTTC.

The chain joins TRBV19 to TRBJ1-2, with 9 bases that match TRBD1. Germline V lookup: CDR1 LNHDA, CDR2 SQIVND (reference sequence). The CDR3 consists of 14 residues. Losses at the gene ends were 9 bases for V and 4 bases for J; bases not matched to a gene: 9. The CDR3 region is CASSRDRAAYGYTF. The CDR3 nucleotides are TGTGCCAGCTCCCGGGACAGGGCGGCCTATGGCTACACCTTC.

The CDR3 protein is CAWSVRLRTPNQPQHF. The CDR3 DNA is TGTGCCTGGAGTGTACGACTGCGGACACCGAATCAGCCCCAGCATTTT. The rearrangement joins TRBV30 to TRBJ1-5; perhaps TRBD1 as D (5 bases). Germline lookup yields CDR1 GTSNPN and CDR2 SVGIG (reference sequence). This CDR3 region has 16 residues. Trimming cost V 0 bases and J 4 bases, with 16 bases left between them. Together with reference TRBV30 and TRBJ1-5, the CDR3 gives the full variable domain: SQTIHQWPATLVQPVGSPLSLECTVEGTSNPNLYWYRQAAGRGLQLLFYSVGIGQISSEVPQNLSASRPQDRQFILSSKKLLLSDSGFYLCAWSVRLRTPNQPQHFGDGTRLSIL.

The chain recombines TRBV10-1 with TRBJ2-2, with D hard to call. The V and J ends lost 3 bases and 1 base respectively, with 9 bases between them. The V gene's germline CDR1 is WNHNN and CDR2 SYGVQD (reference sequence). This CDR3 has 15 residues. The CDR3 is CASSDGNKNTGELFF. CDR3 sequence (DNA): TGCGCCAGCAGTGATGGCAACAAGAACACCGGGGAGCTGTTTTTT.

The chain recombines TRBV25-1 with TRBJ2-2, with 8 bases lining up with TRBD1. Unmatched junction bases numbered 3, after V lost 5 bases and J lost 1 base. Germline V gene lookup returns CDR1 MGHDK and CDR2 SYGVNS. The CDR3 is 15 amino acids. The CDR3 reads CASSWGTGNTGELFF. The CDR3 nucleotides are TGTGCCAGCAGTTGGGGGACAGGGAACACCGGGGAGCTGTTTTTT.

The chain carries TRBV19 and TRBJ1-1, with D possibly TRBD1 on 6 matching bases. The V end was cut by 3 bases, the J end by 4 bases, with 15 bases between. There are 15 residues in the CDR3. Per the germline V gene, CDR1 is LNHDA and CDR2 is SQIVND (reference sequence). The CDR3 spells CASSIFLAGATEAFF. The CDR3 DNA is TGTGCCAGTAGTATTTTCTTGGCAGGGGCCACTGAAGCTTTCTTT.

The CDR3 DNA sequence: TGTGCCTGGAGTCCGATAGCGGGAGGAGGGGAGACCCAGTACTTC. It is translated as CAWSPIAGGGETQYF. The chain couples TRBV30 to TRBJ2-5; TRBD2 aligns across 10 bases. There are 15 residues in the CDR3. With 2 bases clipped from V and 5 bases from J, the junction kept 8 bases outside the gene matches. Per the germline V gene, CDR1 is GTSNPN and CDR2 is SVGIG (reference sequence). Full variable domain (outside the CDR3, taken from reference TRBV30 and TRBJ2-5): SQTIHQWPATLVQPVGSPLSLECTVEGTSNPNLYWYRQAAGRGLQLLFYSVGIGQISSEVPQNLSASRPQDRQFILSSKKLLLSDSGFYLCAWSPIAGGGETQYFGPGTRLLVL.

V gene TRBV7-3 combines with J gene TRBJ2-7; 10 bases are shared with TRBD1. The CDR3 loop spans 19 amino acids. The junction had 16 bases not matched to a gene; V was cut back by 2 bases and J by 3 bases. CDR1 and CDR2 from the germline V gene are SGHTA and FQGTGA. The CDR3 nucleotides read TGTGCCAGCAGCTTAGGGGACAGGGGATCTAGGGGGCTTTTCTACGAGCAGTACTTC. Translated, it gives CASSLGDRGSRGLFYEQYF.

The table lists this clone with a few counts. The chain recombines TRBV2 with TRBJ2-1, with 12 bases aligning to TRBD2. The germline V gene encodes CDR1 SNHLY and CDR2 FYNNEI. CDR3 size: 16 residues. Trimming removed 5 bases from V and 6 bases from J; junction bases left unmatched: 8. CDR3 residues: CASSSLTSGSLNEQFF. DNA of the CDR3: TGTGCCAGCAGTTCTCTGACTAGCGGGAGCCTCAATGAGCAGTTCTTC.

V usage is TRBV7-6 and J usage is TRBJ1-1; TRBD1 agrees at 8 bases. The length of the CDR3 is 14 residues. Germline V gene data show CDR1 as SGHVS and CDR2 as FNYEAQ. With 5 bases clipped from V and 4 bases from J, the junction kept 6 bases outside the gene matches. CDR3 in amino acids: CASSKDRAGTEAFF. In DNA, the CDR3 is TGTGCCAGCAGCAAGGACAGGGCCGGCACTGAAGCTTTCTTT.

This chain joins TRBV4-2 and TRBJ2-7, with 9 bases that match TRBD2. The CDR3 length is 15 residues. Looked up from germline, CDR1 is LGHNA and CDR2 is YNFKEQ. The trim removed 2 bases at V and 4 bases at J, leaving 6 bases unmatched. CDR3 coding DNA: TGTGCCAGCAGCCAAACTGGGACTAGCCCATACGAGCAGTACTTC. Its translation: CASSQTGTSPYEQYF.

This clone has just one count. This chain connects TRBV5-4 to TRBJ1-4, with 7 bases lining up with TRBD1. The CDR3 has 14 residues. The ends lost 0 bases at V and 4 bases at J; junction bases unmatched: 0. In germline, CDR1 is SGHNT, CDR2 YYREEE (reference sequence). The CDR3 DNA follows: TGTGCCAGCAGCTTGGACAGGGGTAATGAAAAACTGTTTTTT. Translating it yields CASSLDRGNEKLFF.

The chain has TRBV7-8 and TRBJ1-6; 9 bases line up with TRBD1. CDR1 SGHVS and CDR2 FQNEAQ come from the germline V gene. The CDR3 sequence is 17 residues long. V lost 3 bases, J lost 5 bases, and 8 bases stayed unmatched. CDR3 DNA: TGTGCCAGCAGCTTCGCCCTACAGGGGGCGCATAATTCACCCCTCCACTTT. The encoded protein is CASSFALQGAHNSPLHF. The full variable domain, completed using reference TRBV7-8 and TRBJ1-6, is GAGVSQSPRYKVAKRGQDVALRCDPISGHVSLFWYQQALGQGPEFLTYFQNEAQLDKSGLPSDRFFAERPEGSVSTLKIQRTQQEDSAVYLCASSFALQGAHNSPLHFGNGTRLTVT.

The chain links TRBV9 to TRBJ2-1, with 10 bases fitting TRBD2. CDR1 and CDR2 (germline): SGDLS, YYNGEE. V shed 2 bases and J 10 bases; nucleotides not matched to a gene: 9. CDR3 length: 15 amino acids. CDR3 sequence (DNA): TGTGCCAGCAGCGTTACCAGCGGGGGGGCCGGGGAGCAGTTCTTC. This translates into CASSVTSGGAGEQFF.

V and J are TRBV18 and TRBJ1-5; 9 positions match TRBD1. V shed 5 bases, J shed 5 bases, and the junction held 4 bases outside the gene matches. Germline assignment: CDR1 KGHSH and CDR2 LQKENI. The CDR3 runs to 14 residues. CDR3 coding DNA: TGTGCCAGCTCAACGGGACAGGGACATCAGCCCCAGCATTTT. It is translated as CASSTGQGHQPQHF.